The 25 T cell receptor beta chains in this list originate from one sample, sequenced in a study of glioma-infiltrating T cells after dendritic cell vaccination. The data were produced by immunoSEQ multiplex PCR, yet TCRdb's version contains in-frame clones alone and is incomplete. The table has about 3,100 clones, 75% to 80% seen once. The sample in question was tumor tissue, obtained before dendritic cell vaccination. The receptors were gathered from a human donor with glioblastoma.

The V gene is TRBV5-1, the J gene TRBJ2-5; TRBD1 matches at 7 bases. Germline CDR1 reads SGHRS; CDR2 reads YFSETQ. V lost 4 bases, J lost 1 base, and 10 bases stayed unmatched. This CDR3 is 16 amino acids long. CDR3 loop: CASSVAGTAPQETQYF. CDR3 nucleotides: TGCGCCAGCAGCGTGGCCGGGACAGCGCCCCAAGAGACCCAGTACTTC.

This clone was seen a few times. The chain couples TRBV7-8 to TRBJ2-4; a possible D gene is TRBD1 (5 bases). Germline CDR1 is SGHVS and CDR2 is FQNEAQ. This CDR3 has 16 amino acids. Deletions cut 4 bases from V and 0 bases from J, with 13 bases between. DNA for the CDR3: TGTGCCAGCAGCTCCACAGGTCTCCTAGCCAAAAACATTCAGTACTTC. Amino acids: CASSSTGLLAKNIQYF.

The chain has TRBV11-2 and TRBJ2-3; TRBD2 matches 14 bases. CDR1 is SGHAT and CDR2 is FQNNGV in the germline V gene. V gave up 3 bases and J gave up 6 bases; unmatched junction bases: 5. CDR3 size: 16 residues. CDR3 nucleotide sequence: TGTGCCAGCAGCTTGACTAGCGGGGGGGGATACGATACGCAGTATTTT. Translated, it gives CASSLTSGGGYDTQYF.

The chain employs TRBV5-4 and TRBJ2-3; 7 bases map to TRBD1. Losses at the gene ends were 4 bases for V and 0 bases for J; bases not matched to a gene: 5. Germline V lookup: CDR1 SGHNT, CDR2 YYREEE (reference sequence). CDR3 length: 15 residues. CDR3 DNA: TGTGCCAGCAGCCCGACAGGGACAAGCACAGATACGCAGTATTTT. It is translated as CASSPTGTSTDTQYF.

CDR3 region: CASSVAGGDADTQYF. The DNA of the CDR3 is TGTGCCAGCAGCGTAGCGGGGGGCGACGCAGATACGCAGTATTTT. The chain joins TRBV9 to TRBJ2-3; TRBD2 is a possible D gene (7 bases). The CDR3 is made up of 15 amino acids. The germline V and J ends were trimmed by 0 bases and 4 bases, with 12 bases remaining between them. Germline V CDR1 and CDR2: SGDLS, YYNGEE. The variable domain in full, with the rest retrieved from reference TRBV9 and TRBJ2-3, is DSGVTQTPKHLITATGQRVTLRCSPRSGDLSVYWYQQSLDQGLQFLIQYYNGEERAKGNILERFSAQQFPDLHSELNLSSLELGDSALYFCASSVAGGDADTQYFGPGTRLTVL.

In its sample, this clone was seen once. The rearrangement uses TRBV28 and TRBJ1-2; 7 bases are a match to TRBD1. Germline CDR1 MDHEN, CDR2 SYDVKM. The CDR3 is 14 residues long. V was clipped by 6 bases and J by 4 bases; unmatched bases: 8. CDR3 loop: CASSSRTGPYGYTF. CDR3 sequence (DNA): TGTGCCAGCAGCTCTAGGACAGGCCCCTATGGCTACACCTTC.

The CDR3 DNA reads as TGCGCCAGCATCACCACCCCCCAGCGGGGGCCGGGGAAGTTCTTC. Translated, it gives CASITTPQRGPGKFF. The chain combines TRBV23-1 with TRBJ2-1; 8 bases match TRBD2. TRBV23-1 is flagged as an ORF with uncertain function. CDR3 length: 15 amino acids. The ends lost 7 bases at V and 14 bases at J; junction bases unmatched: 19.

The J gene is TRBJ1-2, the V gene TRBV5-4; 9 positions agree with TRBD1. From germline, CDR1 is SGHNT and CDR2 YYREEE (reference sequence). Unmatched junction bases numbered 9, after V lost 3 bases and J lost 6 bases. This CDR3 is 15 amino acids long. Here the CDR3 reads CASSSEGQGYNGYTF. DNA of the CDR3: TGTGCCAGCAGCTCAGAAGGACAGGGGTATAATGGCTACACCTTC. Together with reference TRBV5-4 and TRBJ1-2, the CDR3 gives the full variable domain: ETGVTQSPTHLIKTRGQQVTLRCSSQSGHNTVSWYQQALGQGPQFIFQYYREEENGRGNFPPRFSGLQFPNYSSELNVNALELDDSALYLCASSSEGQGYNGYTFGSGTRLTVV.

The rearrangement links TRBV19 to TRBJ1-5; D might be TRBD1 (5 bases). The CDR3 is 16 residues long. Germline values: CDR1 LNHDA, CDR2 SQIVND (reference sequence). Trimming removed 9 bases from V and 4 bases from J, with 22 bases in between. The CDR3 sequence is CARTELTPGNNQPQHF. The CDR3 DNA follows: TGTGCCAGGACAGAACTGACCCCAGGGAATAATCAGCCCCAGCATTTT.

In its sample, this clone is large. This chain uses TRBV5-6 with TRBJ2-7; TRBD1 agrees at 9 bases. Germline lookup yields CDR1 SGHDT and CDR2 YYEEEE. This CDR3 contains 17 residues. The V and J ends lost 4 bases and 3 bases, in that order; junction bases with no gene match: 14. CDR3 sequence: CASSPTVPGQGDYEQYF. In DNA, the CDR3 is TGTGCCAGCAGCCCGACAGTGCCGGGACAGGGCGACTACGAGCAGTACTTC.

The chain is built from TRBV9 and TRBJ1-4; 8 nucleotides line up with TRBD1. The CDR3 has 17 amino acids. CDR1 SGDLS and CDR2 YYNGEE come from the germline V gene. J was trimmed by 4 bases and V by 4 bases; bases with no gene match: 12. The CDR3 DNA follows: TGTGCCAGCAGCTCCACCAGCGGACAGGGCCATAATGAAAAACTGTTTTTT. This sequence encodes CASSSTSGQGHNEKLFF.

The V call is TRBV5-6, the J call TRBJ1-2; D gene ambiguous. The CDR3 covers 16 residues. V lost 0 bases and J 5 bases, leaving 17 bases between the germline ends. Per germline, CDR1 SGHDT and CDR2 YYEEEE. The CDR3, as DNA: TGTGCCAGCAGCTTGGCTCTAGATACGGATTTATATGGCTACACCTTC. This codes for CASSLALDTDLYGYTF.

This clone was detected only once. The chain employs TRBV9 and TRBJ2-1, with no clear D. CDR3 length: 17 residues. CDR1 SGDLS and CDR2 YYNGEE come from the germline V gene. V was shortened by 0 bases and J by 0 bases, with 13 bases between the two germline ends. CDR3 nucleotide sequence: TGTGCCAGCAGCGTAGAAGAAGCGACCATCTCCTACAATGAGCAGTTCTTC. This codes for CASSVEEATISYNEQFF.

CDR3 coding DNA: TGTGCTGCCGAGAGGAACACTGAAGCTTTCTTT. This gives the protein CAAERNTEAFF. The genes are TRBV30 and TRBJ1-1; D not certain. This CDR3 region has 11 residues. Germline-derived CDR1 and CDR2 are GTSNPN and SVGIG (reference sequence).

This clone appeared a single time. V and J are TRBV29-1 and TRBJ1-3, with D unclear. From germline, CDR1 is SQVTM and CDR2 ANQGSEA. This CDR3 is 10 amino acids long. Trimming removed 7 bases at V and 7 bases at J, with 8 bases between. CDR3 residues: CSAYENTIYF. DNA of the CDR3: TGCAGCGCTTATGAGAACACCATATATTTT.

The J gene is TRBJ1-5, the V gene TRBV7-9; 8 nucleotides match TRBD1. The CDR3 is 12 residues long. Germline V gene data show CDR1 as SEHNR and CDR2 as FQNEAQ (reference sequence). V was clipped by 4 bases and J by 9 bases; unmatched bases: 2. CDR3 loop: CASSSDRAPQHF. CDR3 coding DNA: TGTGCCAGCAGCTCGGACAGGGCGCCCCAGCATTTT.

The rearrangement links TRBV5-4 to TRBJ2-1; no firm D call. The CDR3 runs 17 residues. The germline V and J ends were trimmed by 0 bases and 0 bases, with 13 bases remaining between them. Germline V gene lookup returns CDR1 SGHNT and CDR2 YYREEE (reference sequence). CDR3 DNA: TGTGCCAGCAGCTTGGATGGCGGTTTAAGCTCCTACAATGAGCAGTTCTTC. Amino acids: CASSLDGGLSSYNEQFF.

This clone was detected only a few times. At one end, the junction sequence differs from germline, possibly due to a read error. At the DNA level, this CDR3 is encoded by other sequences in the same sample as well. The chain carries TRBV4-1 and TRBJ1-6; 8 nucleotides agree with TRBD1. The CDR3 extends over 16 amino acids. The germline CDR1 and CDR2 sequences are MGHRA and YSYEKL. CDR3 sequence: CASRTQGDAYNSPLHF. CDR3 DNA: TGCGCCAGCAGGACACAGGGGGATGCCTATAATTCCCCCCTCCACTTT.

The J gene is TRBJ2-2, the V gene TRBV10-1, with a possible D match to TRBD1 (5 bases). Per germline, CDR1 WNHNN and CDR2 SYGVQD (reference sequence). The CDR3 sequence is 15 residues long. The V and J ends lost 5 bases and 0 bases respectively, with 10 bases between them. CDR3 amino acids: CASSRDSANTGELFF. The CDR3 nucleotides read TGCGCCAGCAGTCGCGACAGCGCGAACACCGGGGAGCTGTTTTTT.

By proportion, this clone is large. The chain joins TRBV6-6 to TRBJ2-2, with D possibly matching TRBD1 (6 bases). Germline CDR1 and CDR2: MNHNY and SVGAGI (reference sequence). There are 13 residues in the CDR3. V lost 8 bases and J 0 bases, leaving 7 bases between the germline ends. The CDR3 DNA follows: TGTGCCAGCTCAGGGGCGAACACCGGGGAGCTGTTTTTT. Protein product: CASSGANTGELFF.

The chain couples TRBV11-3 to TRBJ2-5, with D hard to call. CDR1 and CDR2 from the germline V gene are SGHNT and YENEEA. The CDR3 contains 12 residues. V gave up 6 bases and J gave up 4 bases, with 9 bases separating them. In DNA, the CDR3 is TGTGCCAGCAGGGATCGAGGAGAGACCCAGTACTTC. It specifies CASRDRGETQYF.

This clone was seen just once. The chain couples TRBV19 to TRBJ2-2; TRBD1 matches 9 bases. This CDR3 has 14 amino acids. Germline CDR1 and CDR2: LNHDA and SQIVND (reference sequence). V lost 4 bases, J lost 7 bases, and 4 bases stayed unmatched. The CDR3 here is CASSKGQGIGELFF. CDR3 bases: TGTGCCAGTAGTAAGGGACAGGGAATCGGGGAGCTGTTTTTT. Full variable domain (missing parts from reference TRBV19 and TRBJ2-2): DGGITQSPKYLFRKEGQNVTLSCEQNLNHDAMYWYRQDPGQGLRLIYYSQIVNDFQKGDIAEGYSVSREKKESFPLTVTSAQKNPTAFYLCASSKGQGIGELFFGEGSRLTVL.

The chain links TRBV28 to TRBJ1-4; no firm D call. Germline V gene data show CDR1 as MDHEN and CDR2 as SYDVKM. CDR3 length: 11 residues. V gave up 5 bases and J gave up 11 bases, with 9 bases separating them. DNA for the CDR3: TGTGCCAGCAGTCCCCAGTGGAAACTGTTTTTT. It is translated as CASSPQWKLFF.

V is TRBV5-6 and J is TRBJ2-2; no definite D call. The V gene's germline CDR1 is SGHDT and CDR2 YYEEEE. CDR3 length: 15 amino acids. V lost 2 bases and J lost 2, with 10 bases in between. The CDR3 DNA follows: TGTGCCAGCAGCTTACTATCAATTAACACCGGGGAGCTGTTTTTT. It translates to CASSLLSINTGELFF.

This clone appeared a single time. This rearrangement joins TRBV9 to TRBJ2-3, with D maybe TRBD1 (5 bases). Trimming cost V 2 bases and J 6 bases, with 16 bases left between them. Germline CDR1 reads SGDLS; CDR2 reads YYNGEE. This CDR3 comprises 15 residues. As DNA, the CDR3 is TGTGCCAGCAGCGTTCAAGGGGCACCCCCCGATACGCAGTATTTT. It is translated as CASSVQGAPPDTQYF.